Below, one TCR beta chain is given with its context. The target of this receptor is not known. At one boundary the junction diverges from the germline segment, which might be a read error. The CDR3 spans 10 residues, from the cysteine through the phenylalanine. Just the 30-base CDR3 DNA is kept, in frame starting at base 1. Reading the germline V gene (reference sequence) gives CDR1 DFQATT and CDR2 SNEGSKA. Collaborating institutions collected whole blood in K2EDTA tubes following their own protocols. For TCRbeta analysis, collaborators shipped samples as frozen whole blood, isolated PBMCs, or DNA extracted from either of those sample types. The sample comes from a study of blood T cell repertoires in COVID-19 (dated by TCRdb to about 2020). Study-level background: Samples covering the acute and convalescent phases of COVID-19 were provided by collaborators in the United States, Italy and Spain. The prospective study material was composed of cDNA or gDNA derived from T cells, B-cell-depleted T cells, or PBMCs. Subjects who had been exposed to COVID-19, were actively infected with it, or had recovered from it provided the deeply sampled blood TCRbeta repertoires that made up the dataset. The repertoires were released in a freely available public database intended as a resource for research on the immune response to SARS-CoV-2. The samples were drawn from the first 160 participants of the ongoing ImmuneRACE study and from over 950 subjects provided by 6 global collaborators. Nearly every sample came with metadata listing a de-identified subject ID, COVID-19 status, age in years and sex. Where available, HLA class I and class II types were taken from metadata supplied by the sample provider and were not determined by assay-based typing. What the study reported, not specific to this receptor: The amount of clinical and demographic metadata varied by source and participant and was provided uncurated.

TCRbeta CDR3 regions were amplified from genomic DNA using the immunoSEQ Assay, a bias-controlled multiplex PCR. In the original analysis: Nucleated cell counts per sample were estimated from amplification of reference gene primers within the assay. To quantify the absolute abundance of each unique TCRbeta CDR3 rearrangement, sequence reads were collapsed and filtered. For each sample, productive Simpson clonality was calculated as the square root of Simpson's diversity index over productive rearrangements. The source is immuneACCESS, and TCRdb retained only in-frame sequences with V and J called. Part of the clones is not carried over; for the studies checked, unresolved V genes explain less than half of this, and the remainder is unexplained. V, J and clone size reflect that table, while D and trimming were determined from the DNA. Here the sample has tens of thousands of clones; around 74% occur a single time. The ten largest make up 5.5% to 7% of the sample.

This chain is built from TRBV20-1 and TRBJ2-7, and perhaps TRBD1 as D gene, on 5 matching bases. Sequencing used peripheral blood. The TCR comes from a woman aged 45-65 years with active or convalescent COVID-19. The CDR3 reads CSAIQHTRQF. The sequenced DNA: TGCAGTGCTATCCAACATACCAGACAGTTC.